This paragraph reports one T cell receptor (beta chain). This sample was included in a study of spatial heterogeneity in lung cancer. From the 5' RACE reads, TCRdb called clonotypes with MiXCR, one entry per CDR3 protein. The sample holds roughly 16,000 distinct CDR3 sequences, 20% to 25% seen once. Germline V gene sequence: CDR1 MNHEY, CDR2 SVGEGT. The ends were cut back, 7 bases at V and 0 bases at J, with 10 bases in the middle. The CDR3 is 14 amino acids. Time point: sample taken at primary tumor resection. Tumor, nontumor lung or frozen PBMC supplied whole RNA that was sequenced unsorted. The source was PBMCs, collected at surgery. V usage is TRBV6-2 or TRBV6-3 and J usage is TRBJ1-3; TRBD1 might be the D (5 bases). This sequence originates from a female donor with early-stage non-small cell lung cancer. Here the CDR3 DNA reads TGTGCCAGCAATCCGGGGCTCTCTGGAAACACCATATATTTT. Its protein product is CASNPGLSGNTIYF.